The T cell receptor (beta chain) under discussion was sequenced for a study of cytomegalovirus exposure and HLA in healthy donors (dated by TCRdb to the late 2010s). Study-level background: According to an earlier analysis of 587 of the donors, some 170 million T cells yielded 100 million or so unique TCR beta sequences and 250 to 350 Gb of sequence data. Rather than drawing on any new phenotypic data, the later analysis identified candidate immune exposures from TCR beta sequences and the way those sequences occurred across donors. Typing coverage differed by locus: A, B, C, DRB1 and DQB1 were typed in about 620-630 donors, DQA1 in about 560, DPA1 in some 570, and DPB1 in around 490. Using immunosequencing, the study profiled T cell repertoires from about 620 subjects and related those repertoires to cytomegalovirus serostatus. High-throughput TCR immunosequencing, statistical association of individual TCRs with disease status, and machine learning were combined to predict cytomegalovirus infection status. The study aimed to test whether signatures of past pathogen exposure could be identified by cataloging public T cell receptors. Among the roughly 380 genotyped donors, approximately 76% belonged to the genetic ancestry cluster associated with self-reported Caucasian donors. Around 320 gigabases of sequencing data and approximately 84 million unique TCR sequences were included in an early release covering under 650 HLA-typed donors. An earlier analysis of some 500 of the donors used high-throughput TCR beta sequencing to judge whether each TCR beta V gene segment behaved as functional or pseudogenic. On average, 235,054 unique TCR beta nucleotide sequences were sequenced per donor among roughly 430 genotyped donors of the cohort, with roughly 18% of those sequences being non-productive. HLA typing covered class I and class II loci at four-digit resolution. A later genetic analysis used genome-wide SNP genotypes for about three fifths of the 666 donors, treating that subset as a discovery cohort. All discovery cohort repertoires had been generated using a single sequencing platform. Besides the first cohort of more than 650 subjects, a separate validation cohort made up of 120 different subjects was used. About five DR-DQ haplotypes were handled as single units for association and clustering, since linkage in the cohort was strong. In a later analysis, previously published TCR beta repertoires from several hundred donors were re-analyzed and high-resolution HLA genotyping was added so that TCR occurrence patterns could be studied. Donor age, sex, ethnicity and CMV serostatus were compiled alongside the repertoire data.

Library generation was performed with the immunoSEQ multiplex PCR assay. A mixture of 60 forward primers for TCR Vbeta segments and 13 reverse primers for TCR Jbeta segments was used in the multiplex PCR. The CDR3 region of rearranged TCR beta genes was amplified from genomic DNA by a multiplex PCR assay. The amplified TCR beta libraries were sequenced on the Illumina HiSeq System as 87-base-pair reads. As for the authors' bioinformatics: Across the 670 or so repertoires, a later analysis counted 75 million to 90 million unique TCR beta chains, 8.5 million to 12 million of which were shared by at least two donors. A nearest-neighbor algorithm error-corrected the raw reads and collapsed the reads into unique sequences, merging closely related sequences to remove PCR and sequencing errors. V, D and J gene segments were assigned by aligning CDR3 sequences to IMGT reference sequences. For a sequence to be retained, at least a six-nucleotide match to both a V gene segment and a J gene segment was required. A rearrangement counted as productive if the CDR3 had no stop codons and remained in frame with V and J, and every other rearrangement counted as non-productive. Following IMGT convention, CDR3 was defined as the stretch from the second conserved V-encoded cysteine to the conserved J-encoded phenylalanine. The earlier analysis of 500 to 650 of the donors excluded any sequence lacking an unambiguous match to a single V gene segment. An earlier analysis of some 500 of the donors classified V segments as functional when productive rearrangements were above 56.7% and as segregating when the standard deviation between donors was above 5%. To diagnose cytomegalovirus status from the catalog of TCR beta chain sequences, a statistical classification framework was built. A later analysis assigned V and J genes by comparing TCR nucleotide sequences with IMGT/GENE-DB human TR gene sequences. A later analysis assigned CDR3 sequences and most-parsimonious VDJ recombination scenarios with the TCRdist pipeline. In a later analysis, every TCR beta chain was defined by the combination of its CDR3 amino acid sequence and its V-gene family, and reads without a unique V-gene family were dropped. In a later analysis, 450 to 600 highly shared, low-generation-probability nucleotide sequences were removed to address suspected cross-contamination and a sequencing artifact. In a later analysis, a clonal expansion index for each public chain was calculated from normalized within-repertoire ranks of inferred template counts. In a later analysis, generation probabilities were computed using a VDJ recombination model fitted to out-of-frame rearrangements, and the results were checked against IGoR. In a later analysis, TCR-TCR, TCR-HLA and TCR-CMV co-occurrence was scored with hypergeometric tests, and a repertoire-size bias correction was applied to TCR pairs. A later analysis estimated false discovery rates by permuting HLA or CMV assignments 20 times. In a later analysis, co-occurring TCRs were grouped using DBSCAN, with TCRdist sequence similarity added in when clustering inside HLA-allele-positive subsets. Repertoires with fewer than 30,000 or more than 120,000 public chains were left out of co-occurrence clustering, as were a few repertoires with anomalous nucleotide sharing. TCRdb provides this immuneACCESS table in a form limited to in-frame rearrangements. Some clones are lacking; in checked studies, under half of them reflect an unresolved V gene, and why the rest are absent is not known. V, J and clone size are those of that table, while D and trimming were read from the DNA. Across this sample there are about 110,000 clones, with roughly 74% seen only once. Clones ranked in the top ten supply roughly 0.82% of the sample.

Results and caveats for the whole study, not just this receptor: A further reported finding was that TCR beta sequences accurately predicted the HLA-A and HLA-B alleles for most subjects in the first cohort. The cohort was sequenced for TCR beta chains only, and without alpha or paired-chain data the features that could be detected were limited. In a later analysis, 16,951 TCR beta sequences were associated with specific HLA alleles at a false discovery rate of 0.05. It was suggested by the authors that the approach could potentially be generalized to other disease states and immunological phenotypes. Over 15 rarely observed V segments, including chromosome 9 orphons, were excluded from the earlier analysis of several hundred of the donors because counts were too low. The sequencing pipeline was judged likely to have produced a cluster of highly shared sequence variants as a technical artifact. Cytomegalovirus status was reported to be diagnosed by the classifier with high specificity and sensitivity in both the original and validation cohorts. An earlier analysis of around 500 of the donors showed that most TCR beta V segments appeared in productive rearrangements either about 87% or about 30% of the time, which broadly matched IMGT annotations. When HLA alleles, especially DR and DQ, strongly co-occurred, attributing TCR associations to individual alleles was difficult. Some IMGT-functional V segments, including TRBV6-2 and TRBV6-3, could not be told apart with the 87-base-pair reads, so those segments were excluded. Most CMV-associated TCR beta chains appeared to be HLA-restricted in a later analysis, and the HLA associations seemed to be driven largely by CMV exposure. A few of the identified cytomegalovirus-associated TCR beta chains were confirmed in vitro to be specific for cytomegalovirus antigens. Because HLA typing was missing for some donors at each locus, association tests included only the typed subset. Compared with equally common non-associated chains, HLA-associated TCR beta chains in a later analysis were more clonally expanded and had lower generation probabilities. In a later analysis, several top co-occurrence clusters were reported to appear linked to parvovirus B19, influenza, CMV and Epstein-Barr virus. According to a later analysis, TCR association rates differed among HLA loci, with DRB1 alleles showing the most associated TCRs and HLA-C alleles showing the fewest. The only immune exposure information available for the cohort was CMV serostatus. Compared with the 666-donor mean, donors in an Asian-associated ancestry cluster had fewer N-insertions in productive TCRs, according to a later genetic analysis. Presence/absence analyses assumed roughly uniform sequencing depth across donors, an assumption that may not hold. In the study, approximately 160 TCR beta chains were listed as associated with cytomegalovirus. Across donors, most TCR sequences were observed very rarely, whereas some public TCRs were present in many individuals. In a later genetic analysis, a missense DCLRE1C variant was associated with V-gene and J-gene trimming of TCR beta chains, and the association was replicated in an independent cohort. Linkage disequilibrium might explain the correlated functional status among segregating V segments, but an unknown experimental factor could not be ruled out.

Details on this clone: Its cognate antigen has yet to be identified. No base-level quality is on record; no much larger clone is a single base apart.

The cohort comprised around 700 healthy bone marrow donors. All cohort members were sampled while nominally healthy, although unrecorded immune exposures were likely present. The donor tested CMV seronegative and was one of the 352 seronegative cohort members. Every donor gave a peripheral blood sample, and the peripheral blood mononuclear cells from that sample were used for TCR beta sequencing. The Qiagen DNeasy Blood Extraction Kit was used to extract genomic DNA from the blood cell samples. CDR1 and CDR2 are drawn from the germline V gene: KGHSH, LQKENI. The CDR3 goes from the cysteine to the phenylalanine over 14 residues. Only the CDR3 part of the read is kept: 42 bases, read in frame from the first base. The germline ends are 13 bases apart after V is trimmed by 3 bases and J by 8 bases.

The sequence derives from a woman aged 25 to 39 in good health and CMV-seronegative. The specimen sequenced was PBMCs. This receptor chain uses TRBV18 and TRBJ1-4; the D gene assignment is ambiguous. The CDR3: CASSPQGAQEKLFF. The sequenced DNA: TGTGCCAGCTCACCTCAAGGAGCGCAAGAAAAACTGTTTTTT.